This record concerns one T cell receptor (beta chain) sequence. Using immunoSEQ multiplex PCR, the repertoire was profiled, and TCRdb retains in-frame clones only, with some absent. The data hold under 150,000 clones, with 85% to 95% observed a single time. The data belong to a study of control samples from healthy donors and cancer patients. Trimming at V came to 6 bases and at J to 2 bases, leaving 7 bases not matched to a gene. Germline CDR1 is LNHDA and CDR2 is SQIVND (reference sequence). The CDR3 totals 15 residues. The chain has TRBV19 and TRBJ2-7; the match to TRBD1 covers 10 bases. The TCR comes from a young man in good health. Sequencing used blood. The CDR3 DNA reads TGTGCCAGTAGCCCCGGGACAGGGGATCCCTACGAGCAGTACTTC. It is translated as CASSPGTGDPYEQYF.